This T cell receptor (beta chain) was recovered during a study of preoperative IRX-2 immunotherapy in early breast cancer. TCRdb's copy holds only in-frame clones and misses some; the assay was immunoSEQ multiplex PCR. The sample has about 42,000 clones, 77% seen once. Described treatment: preoperative locoregional IRX-2 cytokine immunotherapy. Patients received preoperative, locoregional IRX-2 cytokine immunotherapy in a phase Ib study. CDR1 is LNHDA, CDR2 SQIVND, per germline (reference sequence). The CDR3 contains 15 residues. Losses at the gene ends were 2 bases for V and 8 bases for J; bases not matched to a gene: 7.

This receptor was taken from a human donor with breast cancer. The chain links TRBV19 to TRBJ1-4; the match to TRBD1 covers 8 bases. The sample in question was tumor tissue, obtained after IRX-2 immunotherapy. CDR3: CASSILTGEDEKLFF. The DNA of the CDR3 is TGTGCCAGTAGTATATTGACAGGGGAAGACGAAAAACTGTTTTTT.